This TCR beta chain was sequenced for a study of T cells after yellow fever vaccination. General study results and limits: Although the secondary response was weaker, it peaked faster, at day 5 versus 15.

MiXCR, run by TCRdb on the 5' RACE reads, gives a single entry per CDR3 protein. The profile covers about 580,000 distinct CDR3 sequences, with roughly 17% appearing a single time and 15% to 20% taken by the ten largest. The sample holds many counts of this clonotype. As yet, its antigen is unknown. The CDR3 length is 15 residues. The V and J ends lost 0 bases and 7 bases respectively, with 13 bases between them. Germline CDR1 reads LGHDT; CDR2 reads YNNKEL (reference sequence). The sequenced sample was PBMCs, obtained less than 6 days after the first yellow fever vaccination. This TCR came from a man between 18 and 29 years old who received the YFV17D yellow fever vaccine. The rearrangement uses TRBV3-1 and TRBJ1-5; no clear D gene. CDR3 sequence: CASSQDLVRGQPQHF. The CDR3 region has the DNA TGTGCCAGCAGCCAAGATTTAGTGCGGGGACAGCCCCAGCATTTT.